This is a list of T cell receptor beta chains from one sample in a study of shared clonotypes between healthy human individuals. Assay used: immunoSEQ multiplex PCR; TCRdb lists only in-frame clones, some missing. The top ten clones hold approximately 2% of a sample with approximately 720,000 clones, less than 80% of them seen once. The sequencing input was memory CD4+ T cells sorted from blood. Receptor source: a woman aged 25 to 39 in good health. CDR3s include the opening cysteine and the closing phenylalanine or tryptophan. The D gene is left open where the match is weak. Clone size is given for some rows only: seen once, a few or many times, or a class if the clone is expanded.

abundance,d_gene,j_gene,v_gene,CDR3nt,CDR3aa
few,NA,TRBJ1-4,TRBV25-1,TGTGCCAGCAGTGATCCGGACGGCACTAATGAAAAACTGTTTTTT,CASSDPDGTNEKLFF
NA,NA,TRBJ2-7,TRBV25-1,TGTGCCAGCAGTGGGGAGGACCGTCCCTACGAGCAGTACTTC,CASSGEDRPYEQYF
NA,NA,TRBJ1-1,TRBV28,TGTGCCAGCAGGCCTGGGGGCTCTTCCCAGCAAGCTTTCTTT,CASRPGGSSQQAFF
once,TRBD2,TRBJ2-1,TRBV7-9,TGTGCCAGTAGCGGACTAGTTTCATACAATGAGCAGTTCTTC,CASSGLVSYNEQFF
NA,TRBD2,TRBJ2-7,TRBV28,TGTGCCAGCAGTTCCGGGACTAGCGGGAGGGCGGTAAGCGAGCAGTACTTC,CASSSGTSGRAVSEQYF
once,NA,TRBJ1-6,TRBV28,TGTGCCAGCAGTCGCCCGATAAATTCACCCCTCCACTTT,CASSRPINSPLHF
NA,NA,TRBJ2-5,TRBV6-6,TGTGCCAGCGTGCAGGGCGGGCCCGAAGAGACCCAGTACTTC,CASVQGGPEETQYF
NA,TRBD2,TRBJ2-5,TRBV7-3,TGTGCCAGCAGCCCCCTAGCGGGAGTAGAGACCCAGTACTTC,CASSPLAGVETQYF
NA,NA,TRBJ2-7,TRBV25-1,TGTGCCAGCAGTGACCCCGCGTCCTACGAGCAGTACTTC,CASSDPASYEQYF
NA,TRBD1,TRBJ2-6,TRBV6-4,TGTGCCAGCGGGGGACAGGGTTCTTCCAACGTCCTGACTTTC,CASGGQGSSNVLTF